This passage covers 5 T cell receptor beta chains from one sample sequenced in a study of technical replicates of blood from a few donors (dated by TCRdb to about 2017). The library was generated by the immunoSEQ multiplex PCR assay. TCRdb took this table from immuneACCESS and kept in-frame rearrangements with V and J called. Such tables lack part of the clones; where checked against another copy, unresolved V genes explain under half of the gap, and the rest is unexplained. The sample profile shows 60,000 to 80,000 clones; around 94% of them were found once. The ten biggest clones cover approximately 0.39% of the sample. The sequenced sample was T cells isolated from PBMCs. Receptors originate from a human donor in good health.

The chain joins TRBV11-2 to TRBJ2-2, with 9 positions matching TRBD1. Looked up from germline, CDR1 is SGHAT and CDR2 is FQNNGV. The CDR3 contains 14 residues. Unmatched junction bases numbered 4, after V lost 3 bases and J lost 8 bases. CDR3 DNA: TGTGCCAGCAGCTTTACCGGGACAGGGGGGGAGCTGTTTTTT. The encoded protein is CASSFTGTGGELFF.

This clone appeared once. The chain couples TRBV11-2 to TRBJ2-7, with no clear D. Germline CDR1 reads SGHAT; CDR2 reads FQNNGV. The CDR3 contains 13 residues. Between the trimmed V and J ends, which lost 7 bases and 0 bases, there was a span of 10 bases. The CDR3 nucleotides are TGTGCCAGCAAGTCGGGTAGCTCCTACGAGCAGTACTTC. Amino acids: CASKSGSSYEQYF.

About this clone: Other DNA sequences in this sample translate to the same CDR3. This chain connects TRBV19 to TRBJ2-7; D possibly corresponds to TRBD1 (5 bases). This CDR3 contains 13 residues. The V gene lost 3 bases and the J gene lost 3 bases, with 9 bases spanning the gap. Germline lookup yields CDR1 LNHDA and CDR2 SQIVND (reference sequence). CDR3 sequence: CASSISGFYEQYF. The CDR3 region has the DNA TGTGCCAGTAGTATTTCAGGGTTCTACGAGCAGTACTTC.

This chain joins TRBV6-6 and TRBJ1-3; no clear D. Per germline, CDR1 MNHNY and CDR2 SVGAGI (reference sequence). This CDR3 spans 15 amino acids. The V end was cut by 2 bases, the J end by 0 bases, with 8 bases between. CDR3 sequence: CASSYTAFSGNTIYF. The CDR3 coding sequence is TGTGCCAGCAGTTACACAGCATTCTCTGGAAACACCATATATTTT.

This chain connects TRBV4-1 to TRBJ2-3; D is ambiguous. The CDR3 sequence is 16 residues long. Trimming took off 4 bases at V and 4 bases at J, with 18 bases between the two ends. In germline, CDR1 is MGHRA, CDR2 YSYEKL. The CDR3 is CASSLKASHAPDTQYF. The CDR3 coding sequence is TGCGCCAGCAGCCTGAAAGCTAGTCATGCGCCAGATACGCAGTATTTT.